This T cell receptor beta chain was retrieved from a study of blood T cell repertoires in COVID-19. Study information: Sample material is recorded as cDNA or gDNA derived from T cells, B-cell-depleted T cells, or PBMCs.

Profiled with immunoSEQ multiplex PCR; TCRdb holds only in-frame clones, not every one. The sample lists around 130,000 clones; 75% to 90% were seen once. CDR3 size: 14 residues. The germline gives CDR1 SGHRS, CDR2 YFSETQ. V was pared by 3 bases and J by 1 base, with 10 bases between. This sequence joins TRBV5-1 and TRBJ1-1; D is uncertain. Sequencing input: peripheral blood. The clonotype originates from a man in his 70s with active or convalescent COVID-19. The CDR3 spells CASSSQATNTEAFF. CDR3 bases: TGCGCCAGCAGCTCGCAGGCCACGAACACTGAAGCTTTCTTT.